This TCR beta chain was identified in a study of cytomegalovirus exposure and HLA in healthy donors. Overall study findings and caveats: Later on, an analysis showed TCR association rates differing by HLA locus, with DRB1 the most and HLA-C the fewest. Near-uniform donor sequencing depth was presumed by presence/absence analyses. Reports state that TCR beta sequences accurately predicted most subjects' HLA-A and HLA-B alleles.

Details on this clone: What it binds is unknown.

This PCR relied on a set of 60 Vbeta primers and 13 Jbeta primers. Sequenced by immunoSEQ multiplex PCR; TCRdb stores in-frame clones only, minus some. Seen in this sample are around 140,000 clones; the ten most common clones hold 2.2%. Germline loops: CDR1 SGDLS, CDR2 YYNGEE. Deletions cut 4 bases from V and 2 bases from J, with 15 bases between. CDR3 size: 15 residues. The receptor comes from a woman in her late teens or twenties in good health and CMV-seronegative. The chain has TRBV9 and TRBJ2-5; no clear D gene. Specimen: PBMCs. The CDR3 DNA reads TGTGCCAGCAGCTCCCAACCTAGAAATCAAGAGACCCAGTACTTC. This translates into CASSSQPRNQETQYF.